Reported below is one TCR beta chain. No clone much larger than this one lies a single base away; base qualities are absent. The data derive from a study of blood T cell repertoires in acute mononucleosis (dated by TCRdb to about 2020). For the study in its entirety: To capture the primary response, acute-phase samples were obtained within 2 weeks of when symptoms began. In acute infection, YVL-BR-specific cells made up a mean of roughly 2.2% of blood CD8 T cells and GLC-BM-specific cells made up a mean of roughly 1.1%. A mean blood EBV load of about 4.1 log10 genome copies per million B cells was observed during acute infection, and a mean blood EBV load of 2.5 to 3 was observed at convalescence. The paper as a whole reports these results and caveats: Because only a fraction of each donor's blood was analyzed, sampling error might partly explain the low overlap between acute and convalescent clonotypes. With just a few donors in the cohort, the group averages were based on very few individuals. Only around 10% of unique acute clonotypes persisted into convalescence, yet these made up most of the response; new diverse de novo clonotypes seemingly replaced the rest.

Total RNA from at least 10,000 sorted tetramer+ CD8 T cells was reverse transcribed into cDNA for TCR profiling. CDR3 regions were amplified by PCR with primers annealing to V and J regions, adding unique molecular identifiers to track templates. The immunoSEQ platform, including its sequencing and error-correction standards, was used to profile TCRalpha and TCRbeta chains. In the paper's pipeline: Clonal copy numbers were corrected for sequencing and PCR errors, and CDR3s were defined according to IMGT conventions. Analysis was restricted to productive rearrangements and was performed with immunoSEQ Analyzer versions 2.0 and 3.0, and gene-pairing frequencies were further processed in Microsoft Excel. Circos plots were used to display V-J pairings, and MEME together with a custom motifSearch program was used to find CDR3 motifs. The OLGA algorithm was used to calculate the probability of generation of TCR sequences. Clonotypes seen at both visits were designated persistent, clonotypes seen only acutely were designated nonpersistent, and clonotypes seen only at convalescence were designated de novo. An amino acid clonotype used by more than one donor was defined as a public TCR. Here the immuneACCESS table is served through TCRdb, limited to in-frame sequences with V and J called. Missing clones are a known gap in these copies; in checked studies unresolved V genes cover under half, and the rest lacks a known reason. V and J calls and clone size follow that table, whereas D and trimming were derived from the DNA. Across this sample there are about 2,300 clones, with around 63% seen only once. The top ten clones comprise roughly half of the sample.

The intended sense of this specimen's time point label: acute infectious mononucleosis, at clinical presentation within 2 weeks of symptom onset (visit 1). Over the course of primary infection, this study followed CD8 T cell responses against two immunodominant EBV epitopes, BRLF1 109 (YVL-BR) and BMLF1 280 (GLC-BM). A positive serum heterophile antibody test and EBV viral capsid antigen-specific IgM indicated primary EBV infection. Magnetic positive selection (MACS) was first used to enrich total CD8 T cells from PBMCs. A FACSAria III was used to sort live CD3+ CD8+ tetramer+ cells to over 85% purity. Cells were sorted with a PE-conjugated tetramer loaded with the BMLF1 280-288 peptide. TCR repertoires of EBV epitope-specific CD8 T cells were deep-sequenced directly ex vivo after tetramer sorting, at acute infection and at convalescence. A few people aged roughly 18 to 30 with clinical acute infectious mononucleosis and laboratory evidence of primary EBV infection were used as donors. Heparinized peripheral blood was collected when donors presented clinically with mononucleosis symptoms and again about 6 months afterward. PBMCs were isolated by Ficoll-Paque density gradient centrifugation.

The source was EBV GLC epitope tetramer+ CD8+ T cells sorted from PBMCs, collected during acute infectious mononucleosis. The sample's cell subset or site label, in plain terms: CD8 T cells binding tetramer with EBV BMLF1 280-288 peptide (GLC-BM). The receptor was derived from a woman aged 18-35 years with infectious mononucleosis caused by EBV.

CDR3 reads: CASNPPGLVSTQYF. The nucleotides read TGTGCCAGCAACCCCCCGGGACTAGTGTCAACGCAGTATTTT. This chain joins TRBV7-2 to TRBJ2-3, with 8 central nucleotides matching TRBD2. The CDR3 measures 14 amino acids from cysteine to phenylalanine. The entry retains the CDR3 DNA only, 42 bases that are in frame from base 1. The CDR1 and CDR2 encoded by the germline V gene are SGHTA and FQGNSA. V lost 7 bases and J lost 9 bases, and the count of bases not matched to a germline gene is 12.